A single sample is the source of the 6 T cell receptor beta chains below, sequenced in a study of shared T cell receptors in the human thymus. Produced via immunoSEQ multiplex PCR; TCRdb's table is partial and in-frame only. The sample holds about 660,000 clones, around 87% seen once. The same data also went into a second study, on human thymus T cells.

Sequencing input: thymocytes. The receptors originated from a boy under three years old with a congenital heart defect.

This clone appeared once. This rearrangement joins TRBV5-1 to TRBJ1-1; tentative D call: TRBD1 (5 bases). The ends were cut back, 1 base at V and 6 bases at J, with 10 bases in the middle. The CDR3 is 13 amino acids. Per the germline V gene, CDR1 is SGHRS and CDR2 is YFSETQ. CDR3 coding DNA: TGCGCCAGCAGCTTGAGGGGTGTGGCTGAAGCTTTCTTT. Encoded protein: CASSLRGVAEAFF.

The CDR3 DNA is TGTGCCAGCAGCCGACCCACAGGGTTGGGCACAGATACGCAGTATTTT. Amino acid sequence: CASSRPTGLGTDTQYF. V usage is TRBV13 and J usage is TRBJ2-3, with D possibly matching TRBD1 (6 bases). The V and J ends lost 5 bases and 1 base respectively, with 16 bases between them. CDR1 and CDR2 from the germline V gene are PRHDT and FYEKMQ (reference sequence). The CDR3 has 16 residues.

The chain links TRBV4-3 to TRBJ2-3; TRBD2 aligns across 7 bases. The CDR3 loop spans 14 amino acids. Per the germline V gene, CDR1 is LGHNA and CDR2 is YSLEER. Trimming at V came to 4 bases and at J to 6 bases, leaving 7 bases not matched to a gene. CDR3 DNA sequence: TGCGCCAGCAGCCCACGACTAGCTACCGATACGCAGTATTTT. Translated, it gives CASSPRLATDTQYF.

This clone appeared a single time. V gene TRBV7-3 combines with J gene TRBJ2-2, with 12 bases lining up with TRBD2. V shed 3 bases, J shed 4 bases, and the junction held 9 bases outside the gene matches. In germline, CDR1 is SGHTA, CDR2 FQGTGA. The CDR3 sequence is 18 residues long. CDR3 sequence: CASSFTSGGLGSTGELFF. For the CDR3, the DNA is TGTGCCAGCAGCTTTACTAGCGGGGGGCTGGGGAGCACCGGGGAGCTGTTTTTT.

The J gene is TRBJ2-3, the V gene TRBV4-3; 9 bases line up with TRBD2. The CDR3 extends over 14 amino acids. Germline CDR1 and CDR2: LGHNA and YSLEER. Trimming at V came to 6 bases and at J to 4 bases, leaving 5 bases not matched to a gene. CDR3 loop: CASRRLAGSDTQYF. CDR3 DNA: TGCGCCAGCAGGCGGCTAGCGGGGTCAGATACGCAGTATTTT.

This clone has a single count. This chain connects TRBV5-8 to TRBJ1-2, with D possibly matching TRBD1 (5 bases). Looked up from germline, CDR1 is SGHTS and CDR2 is YDEGEE. This CDR3 has 17 residues. V lost 0 bases to trimming and J lost 4 bases, with 19 bases between them. The CDR3 region is CASSLGGWGGDFYGYTF. The CDR3 coding sequence is TGTGCCAGCAGCTTGGGAGGTTGGGGAGGGGACTTCTATGGCTACACCTTC.